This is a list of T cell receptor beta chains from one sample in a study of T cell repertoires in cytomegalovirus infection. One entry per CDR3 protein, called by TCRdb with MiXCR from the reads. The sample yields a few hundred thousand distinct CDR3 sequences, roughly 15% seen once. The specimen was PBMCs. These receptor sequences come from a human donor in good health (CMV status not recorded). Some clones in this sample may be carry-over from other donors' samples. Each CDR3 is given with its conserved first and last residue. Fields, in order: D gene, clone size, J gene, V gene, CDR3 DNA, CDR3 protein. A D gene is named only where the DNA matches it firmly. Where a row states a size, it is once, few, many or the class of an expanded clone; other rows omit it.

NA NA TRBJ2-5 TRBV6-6 TGTGCCAGCAGTTACTGGCTGGAGACCCAGTACTTC CASSYWLETQYF
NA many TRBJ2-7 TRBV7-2 TGTGCCAGCAGCTTAAGAGGGGACCTGGGAGAGCAGTACTTC CASSLRGDLGEQYF
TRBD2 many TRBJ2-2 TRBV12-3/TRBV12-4 TGTGCCAGCAGCCGGGGGGGGAACACCGGGGAGCTGTTTTTT CASSRGGNTGELFF
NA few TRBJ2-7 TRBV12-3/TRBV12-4 TGTGCCAGCAGGTCACGCTTCTCCTCCTACGAGCAGTACTTC CASRSRFSSYEQYF
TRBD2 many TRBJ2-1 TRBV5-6 TGTGCCAGCAGCCCCCTGACGGGACTAGCGGGAGTCGATGAGCAGTTCTTC CASSPLTGLAGVDEQFF
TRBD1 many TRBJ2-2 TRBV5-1 TGCGCCAGCAGCTTACCCCATGGACAGGGCCCTTCGAACACCGGGGAGCTGTTTTTT CASSLPHGQGPSNTGELFF
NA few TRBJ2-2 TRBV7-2 TGTGCCAGCAGCTCTAGAACAGGCCCGAACACCGGGGAGCTGTTTTTT CASSSRTGPNTGELFF
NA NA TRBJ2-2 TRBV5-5 TGTGCCAGCAGCTTGGCCGAAGAGGGGCCAGGCGCGAACACCGGGGAGCTGTTTTTT CASSLAEEGPGANTGELFF
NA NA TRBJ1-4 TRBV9 TGTGCCAGCAGCGTGGGGGGAGAGAAATATGAAAAACTGTTTTTT CASSVGGEKYEKLFF
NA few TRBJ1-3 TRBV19 TGTGCCAGTAGTATACGGGTATCTGGAAACACCATATATTTT CASSIRVSGNTIYF
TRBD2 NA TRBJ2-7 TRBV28 TGTGCCAGCAGTTGGGCGGGAGGTTACGAGCAGTACTTC CASSWAGGYEQYF
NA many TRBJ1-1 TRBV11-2 TGTGCCAGCAGCGTTACAAGGAACACTGAAGCTTTCTTT CASSVTRNTEAFF
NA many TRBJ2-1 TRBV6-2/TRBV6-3 TGTGCCAGCAGTGCGGTCACCTACAATGAGCAGTTCTTC CASSAVTYNEQFF
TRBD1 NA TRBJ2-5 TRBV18 TGTGCCAGCTCTAAGACAGGGACCACCGAGACCCAGTACTTC CASSKTGTTETQYF
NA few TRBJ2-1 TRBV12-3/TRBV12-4 TGTGCCAGCAGTTTCACGGTCGGCTCCTACAATGAGCAGTTCTTC CASSFTVGSYNEQFF
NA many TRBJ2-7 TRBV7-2 TGTGCCAGCAGCCAAGTGACCGGGACCCGAGAGCAGTACTTC CASSQVTGTREQYF
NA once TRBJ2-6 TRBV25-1 TGTGCCAGCAGTTACAGGTTCGGTGGGGCCAACATCCTGACTTTC CASSYRFGGANILTF
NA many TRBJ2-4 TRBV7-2 TGTGCCAGCAGCTTAGTACCGACGGCTATGCGAGCCAAAAACATTCAGTACTTC CASSLVPTAMRAKNIQYF
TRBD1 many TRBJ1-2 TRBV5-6 TGTGCCAGCAGCCCAGACTTGGGACAGCAATATGGCTACACCTTC CASSPDLGQQYGYTF
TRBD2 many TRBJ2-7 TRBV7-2 TGTGCCAGCAGCTTGTTTCTAGCGGGAGGGGGGTACGAGCAGTACTTC CASSLFLAGGGYEQYF
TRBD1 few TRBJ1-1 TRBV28 TGTGCCAGCAGGGAAGACAGGGGGGGTACTGAAGCTTTCTTT CASREDRGGTEAFF
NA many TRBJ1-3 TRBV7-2 TGTGCCAGCAGCTCCAGCCCCTCTGGAAACACCATATATTTT CASSSSPSGNTIYF
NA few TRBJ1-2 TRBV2 TGTGCCAGCAGAAATACAGGGCTACCCTATGGCTACACCTTC CASRNTGLPYGYTF
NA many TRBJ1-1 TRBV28 TGTGCCAGCAGCCTCCTCGGAGTCGCTGAAGCTTTCTTT CASSLLGVAEAFF
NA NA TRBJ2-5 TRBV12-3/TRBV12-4 TGTGCCAGCAGACCCCAGGGGGGGGAGACCCAGTACTTC CASRPQGGETQYF
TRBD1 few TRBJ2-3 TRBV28 TGTGCCAGCAGTTTGGAGCGGCAGGGGGCAGATACGCAGTATTTT CASSLERQGADTQYF
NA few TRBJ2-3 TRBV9 TGTGCCAGCAGCGCAGCCGGGACAACAGATACGCAGTATTTT CASSAAGTTDTQYF
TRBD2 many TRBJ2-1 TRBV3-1 TGTGCCAGCAGCCAACTACGACCCGGGGGGGCCAGTAATGAGCAGTTCTTC CASSQLRPGGASNEQFF
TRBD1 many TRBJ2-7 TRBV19 TGTGCCAGTAGCCGGGACAGGAACGACGAGCAGTACTTC CASSRDRNDEQYF
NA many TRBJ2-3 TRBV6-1 TGTGCCAGCAGACAGACACCGTCCCCGTCAGATACGCAGTATTTT CASRQTPSPSDTQYF
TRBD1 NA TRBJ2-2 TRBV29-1 TGCAGCGTGGGGACAGTGGGACCCGGGGAGCTGTTTTTT CSVGTVGPGELFF
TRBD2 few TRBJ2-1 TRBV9 TGTGCCAGCACCATGGGACTAGCGGAGAACAATGAGCAGTTCTTC CASTMGLAENNEQFF
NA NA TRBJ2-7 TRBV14 TGTGCCAGCAGCCTCCGACAGCGCCCGTACGAGCAGTACTTC CASSLRQRPYEQYF
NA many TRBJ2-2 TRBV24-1 TGTGCCACCAGTGATTATAACACACCCCCCGGGGAGCTGTTTTTT CATSDYNTPPGELFF
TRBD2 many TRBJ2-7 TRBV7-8 TGTGCCAGCAGCTCGCTCGGGACTAGCGGGACTAAGCCCTACGAGCAGTACTTC CASSSLGTSGTKPYEQYF
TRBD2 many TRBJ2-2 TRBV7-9 TGTGCCAGCATCCCTAGCGGGGGTGCCGGGGAGCTGTTTTTT CASIPSGGAGELFF
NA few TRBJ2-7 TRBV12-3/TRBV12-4 TGTGCCAGCAGTTTCTCCATCGACGAGCAGTACTTC CASSFSIDEQYF
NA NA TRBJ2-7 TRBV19 TGTGCCAGTGCCACCGGGCTACTGGCCTACGAGCAGTACTTC CASATGLLAYEQYF
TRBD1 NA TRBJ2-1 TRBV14 TGTGCCAGCAGCCGAGGACAGGGGAATGAGCAGTTCTTC CASSRGQGNEQFF
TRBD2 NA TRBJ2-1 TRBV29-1 TGCAGCGCCAGGAGACTAGCGGGAGGCCCAAGGGATGAGCAGTTCTTC CSARRLAGGPRDEQFF